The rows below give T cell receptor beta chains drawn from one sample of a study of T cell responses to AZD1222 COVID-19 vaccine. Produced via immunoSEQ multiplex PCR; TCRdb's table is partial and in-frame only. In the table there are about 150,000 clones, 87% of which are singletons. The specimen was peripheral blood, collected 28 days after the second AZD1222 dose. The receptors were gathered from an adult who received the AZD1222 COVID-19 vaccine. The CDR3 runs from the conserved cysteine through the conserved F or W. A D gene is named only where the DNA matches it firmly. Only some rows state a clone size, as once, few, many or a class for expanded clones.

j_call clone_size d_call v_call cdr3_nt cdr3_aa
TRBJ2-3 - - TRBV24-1 TGTGCCACCAGTAATACAGGAGGGTTAGATACGCAGTATTTT CATSNTGGLDTQYF
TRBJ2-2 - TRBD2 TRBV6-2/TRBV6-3 TGTGCCAGCAGTTACGGGGCTAGCGGGAACACCGGGGAGCTGTTTTTT CASSYGASGNTGELFF
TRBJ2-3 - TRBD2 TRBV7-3 TGTGCCAGCAGCCCGCTAGCGGGAGGGGTGGATACGCAGTATTTT CASSPLAGGVDTQYF
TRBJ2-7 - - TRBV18 TGTGCCAGCTCACCCCTCAGGGGAGTTGAAAAGCAGTACTTC CASSPLRGVEKQYF
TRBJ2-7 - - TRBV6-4 TGTGCCAGCAGTCGGGACGCAAGCTCCTACGAGCAGTACTTC CASSRDASSYEQYF
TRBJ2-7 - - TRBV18 TGTGCCAGCTCCCACGGGCGCAGCCGATCCTACGAGCAGTACTTC CASSHGRSRSYEQYF
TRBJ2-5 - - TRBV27 TGTGCCAGCAGTTTAAGGGTGGGGGAGACCCAGTACTTC CASSLRVGETQYF
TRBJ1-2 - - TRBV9 TGTGCCAGCAGCTTCTCGGGCGGCTATGGCTACACCTTC CASSFSGGYGYTF
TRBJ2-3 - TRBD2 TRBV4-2 TGTGCCAGCAGCCCACTGATAGCGGGCTACACAGATACGCAGTATTTT CASSPLIAGYTDTQYF
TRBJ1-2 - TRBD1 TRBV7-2 TGTGCCAGCAGCTTCCTTTCCTCGACAGGGGAGGGCTACACCTTC CASSFLSSTGEGYTF
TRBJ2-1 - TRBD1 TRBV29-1 TGCAGCGTCCTGACAGGGAGCTCCTACAATGAGCAGTTCTTC CSVLTGSSYNEQFF
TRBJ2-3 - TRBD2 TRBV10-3 TGTGCCATCAGGAGGACTAGCGGGAGTAACACAGATACGCAGTATTTT CAIRRTSGSNTDTQYF
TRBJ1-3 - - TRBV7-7 TGTGCTAGCAGCTTTATCCAGGGGCCCTCTGGAAACACCATATATTTT CASSFIQGPSGNTIYF
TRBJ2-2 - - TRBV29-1 TGCAGCGCCAGCCGGAGCCCTGGGACCCCCGAGCTGTTTTTT CSASRSPGTPELFF
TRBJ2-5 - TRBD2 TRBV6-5 TGTGCCAGCAGTCCACGCGGGGGTCTAGAGACCCAGTACTTC CASSPRGGLETQYF
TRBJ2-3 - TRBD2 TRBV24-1 TGTGCCACCAGTGATTCCGGGACTAGCGGCTTCACAGATACGCAGTATTTT CATSDSGTSGFTDTQYF
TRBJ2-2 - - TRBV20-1 TGCAGTGCGGAGCAGACCGGGGAGCTGTTTTTT CSAEQTGELFF
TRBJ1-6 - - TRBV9 TGTGCCAGCAGCGTAGATCCCCGCTCACCCCTCCACTTT CASSVDPRSPLHF
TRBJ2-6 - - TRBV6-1 TGTGCCAGCAGTGAGAGGGGGTTTGGGGCCAACGTCCTGACTTTC CASSERGFGANVLTF
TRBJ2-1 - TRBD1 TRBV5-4 TGTGCCAGCAGCCGCAATACAGGGGCAGGGGACAATGAGCAGTTCTTC CASSRNTGAGDNEQFF
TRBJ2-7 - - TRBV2 TGTGCCAGCAGTGTTAGGGTTCGGTACGAGCAGTACTTC CASSVRVRYEQYF
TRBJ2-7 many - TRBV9 TGTGCCAGCAGCGTATCGCCCCAGTCCTACGAGCAGTACTTC CASSVSPQSYEQYF
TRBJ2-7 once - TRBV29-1 TGCAGCGCCCAGCCGGGACCGACCTACGAGCAGTACTTC CSAQPGPTYEQYF
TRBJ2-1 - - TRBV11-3 TGTGCCAGCAGCTTAGGTGGATACAATGAGCAGTTCTTC CASSLGGYNEQFF
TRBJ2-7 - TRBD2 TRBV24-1 TGTGCCACCAGTGATACCTTAGCGGGAGGCCGGGTCGAGCAGTACTTC CATSDTLAGGRVEQYF
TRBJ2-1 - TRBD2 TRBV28 TGTGCCAGCAGCTGGCCGGGGACTAGCGTAATAAATGAGCAGTTCTTC CASSWPGTSVINEQFF
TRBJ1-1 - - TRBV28 TGTGCCAGCAGTTTAGCCGACAGGGAAGCTTTCTTT CASSLADREAFF
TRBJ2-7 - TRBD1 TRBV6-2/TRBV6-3 TGTGCCAGCAGTTACCGGGGACAGGGAATAGACGAGCAGTACTTC CASSYRGQGIDEQYF
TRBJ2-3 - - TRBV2 TGTGCCAGCAGTATCGGACCACCAAGGGATACGCAGTATTTT CASSIGPPRDTQYF
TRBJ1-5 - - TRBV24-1 TGTGCCACCAGTGATTTGGGTCAGCCCCAGCATTTT CATSDLGQPQHF
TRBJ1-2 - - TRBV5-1 TGCGCCAGCAGCTTGGAGGGCACAAGGGACTATGGCTACACCTTC CASSLEGTRDYGYTF
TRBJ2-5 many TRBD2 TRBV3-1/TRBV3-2 TGTGCCAGCAGCCAAGATATAACTAGCGGGAGGGCGGGGGAGACCCAGTACTTC CASSQDITSGRAGETQYF
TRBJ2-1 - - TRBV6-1 TGTGCCAGCAGTGGAGGAGGACGGAGGGTATTCGATGAGCAGTTCTTC CASSGGGRRVFDEQFF
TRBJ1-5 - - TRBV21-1 TGTGCCAGCAGTTATTGGCAGGGGGTGTCCGAAATTGGCAATCAGCCCCAGCATTTT CASSYWQGVSEIGNQPQHF
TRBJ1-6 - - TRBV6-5 TGTGCCAGCAGTTACAGGGGCGTAGGATCACCCCTCCACTTT CASSYRGVGSPLHF
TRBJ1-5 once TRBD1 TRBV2 TGTGCCAGCAGTGATAAAGACAGGGGCAATCAGCCCCAGCATTTT CASSDKDRGNQPQHF
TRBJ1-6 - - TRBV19 TGTGCCAGTACCGACAGGATCTTCTCTCATTCACCCCTCCACTTT CASTDRIFSHSPLHF
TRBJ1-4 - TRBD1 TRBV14 TGTGCCAGCAGCCAGGCCGGGACAGCTAATGAAAAACTGTTTTTT CASSQAGTANEKLFF
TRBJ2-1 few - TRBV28 TGTGCCACTGCAGGGGCGGGTCTGCTTGGGGAGCAGTTCTTC CATAGAGLLGEQFF
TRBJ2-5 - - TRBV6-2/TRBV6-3 TGTGCCAGCAGTTACACCCAAGAGACCCAGTACTTC CASSYTQETQYF
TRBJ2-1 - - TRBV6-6 TGTGCCAGCAGTCCACAGGGCCTATTAGCGGGTCCGGGGAATGAGCAGTTCTTC CASSPQGLLAGPGNEQFF
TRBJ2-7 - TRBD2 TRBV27 TGTGCCAGCAGTTCCAGTATTGGGACTAGCGGCAAGTACGAGCAGTACTTC CASSSSIGTSGKYEQYF
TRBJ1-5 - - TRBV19 TGTGCCAGTAGTATTAGTCGCGGGGGTATAGGCAATCAGCCCCAGCATTTT CASSISRGGIGNQPQHF
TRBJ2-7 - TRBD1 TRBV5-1 TGCGCCAGCAGCTCCGGACAGGGGGCGCTGGGGGAGCAGTACTTC CASSSGQGALGEQYF
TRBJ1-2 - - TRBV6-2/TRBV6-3 TGTGCCAGCAGTGACCCGGGACGTCGACGCTATGGCTACACCTTC CASSDPGRRRYGYTF
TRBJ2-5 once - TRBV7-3 TGTGCCAGCAGCTTAAATTCATTAGAGACCCAGTACTTC CASSLNSLETQYF
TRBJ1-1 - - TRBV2 TGTGCCAGCAGTGTGGCAGGGTCGAACACTGAAGCTTTCTTT CASSVAGSNTEAFF
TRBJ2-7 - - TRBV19 TGTGCCAGTAGTATAGCAGGGTCAGGTGTCTACGAGCAGTACTTC CASSIAGSGVYEQYF
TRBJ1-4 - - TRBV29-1 TGCAGCGTTGAACTAACAGATAGTAATGAAAAACTGTTTTTT CSVELTDSNEKLFF
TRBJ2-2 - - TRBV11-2 TGTGCCAGCAGCAACCGGGACTTAAACACCGGGGAGCTGTTTTTT CASSNRDLNTGELFF
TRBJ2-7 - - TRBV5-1 TGCGCCAGCAGATTCACAGGAGGTGCCTACGAGCAGTACTTC CASRFTGGAYEQYF
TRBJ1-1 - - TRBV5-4 TGTGCCAGCAGCCCCGACAGGAAAATGAACACTGAAGCTTTCTTT CASSPDRKMNTEAFF
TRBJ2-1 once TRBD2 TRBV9 TGTGCCAGCAGCACAGAAATACCGGGACTAGCGGGAGGCTTTTCCAATGAGCAGTTCTTC CASSTEIPGLAGGFSNEQFF